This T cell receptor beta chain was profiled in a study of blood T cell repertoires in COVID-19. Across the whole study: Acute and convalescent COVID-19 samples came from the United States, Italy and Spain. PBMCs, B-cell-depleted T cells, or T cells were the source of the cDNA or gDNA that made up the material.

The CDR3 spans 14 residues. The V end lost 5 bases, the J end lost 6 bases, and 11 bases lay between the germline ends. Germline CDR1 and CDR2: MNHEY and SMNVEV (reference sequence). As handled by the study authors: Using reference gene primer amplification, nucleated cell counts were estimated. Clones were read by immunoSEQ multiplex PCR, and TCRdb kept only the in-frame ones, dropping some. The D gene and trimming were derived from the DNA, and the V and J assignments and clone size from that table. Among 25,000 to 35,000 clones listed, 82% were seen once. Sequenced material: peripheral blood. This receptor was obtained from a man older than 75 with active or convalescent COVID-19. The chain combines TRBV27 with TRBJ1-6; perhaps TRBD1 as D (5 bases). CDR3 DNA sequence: TGTGCCAGCAGTCTCCCGGGACTTAATTCACCCCTCCACTTT. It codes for CASSLPGLNSPLHF.